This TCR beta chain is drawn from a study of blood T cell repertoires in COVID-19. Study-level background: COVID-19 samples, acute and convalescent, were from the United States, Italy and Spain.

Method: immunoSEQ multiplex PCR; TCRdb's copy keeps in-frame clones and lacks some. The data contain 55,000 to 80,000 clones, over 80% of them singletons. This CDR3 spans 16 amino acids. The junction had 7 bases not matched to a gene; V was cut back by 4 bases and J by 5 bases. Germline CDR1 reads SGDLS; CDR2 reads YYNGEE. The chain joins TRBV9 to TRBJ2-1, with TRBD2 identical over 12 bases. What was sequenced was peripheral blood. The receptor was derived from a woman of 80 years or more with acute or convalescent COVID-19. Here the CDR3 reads CASSPHRLAGDNEQFF. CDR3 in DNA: TGTGCCAGCAGCCCACACCGACTAGCGGGGGACAATGAGCAGTTCTTC.